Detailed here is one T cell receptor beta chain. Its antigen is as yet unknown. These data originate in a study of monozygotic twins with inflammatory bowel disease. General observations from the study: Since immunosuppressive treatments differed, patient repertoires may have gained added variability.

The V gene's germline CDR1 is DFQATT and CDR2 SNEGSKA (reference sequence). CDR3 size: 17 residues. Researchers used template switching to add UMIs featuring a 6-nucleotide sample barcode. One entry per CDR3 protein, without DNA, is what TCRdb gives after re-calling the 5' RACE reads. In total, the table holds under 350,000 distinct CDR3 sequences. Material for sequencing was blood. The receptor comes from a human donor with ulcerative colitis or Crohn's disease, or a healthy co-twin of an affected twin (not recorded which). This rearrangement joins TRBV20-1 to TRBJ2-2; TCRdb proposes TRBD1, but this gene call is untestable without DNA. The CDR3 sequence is CSARDLRRDQSAGELFF.